What follows are 4 T cell receptor beta chains derived from one specimen sequenced in a study of cytomegalovirus exposure and HLA in healthy donors. The PCR made use of 60 Vbeta and 13 Jbeta primers. TCRdb's copy holds only in-frame clones and misses some; the assay was immunoSEQ multiplex PCR. The sample includes about 130,000 clones, around 67% of them seen just once. The sample taken for sequencing was PBMCs. The origin of the receptors is a woman between 40 and 55 years old in good health and CMV-seropositive.

This clone has more than one count but fewer than ten. This sequence joins TRBV6-5 and TRBJ1-6; TRBD1 matches at 9 bases. The CDR3 covers 16 residues. The V gene end was trimmed by 0 bases and the J gene end by 6 bases; junction bases not matched to a gene: 3. From germline, CDR1 is MNHEY and CDR2 SVGAGI. CDR3 sequence reads: CASSYSRDRVNSPLHF. CDR3 nucleotides: TGTGCCAGCAGTTACTCTAGGGACAGGGTTAATTCACCCCTCCACTTT.

CDR3 in amino acids: CASSRESTGGKGLHGYTF. In DNA, the CDR3 is TGTGCCAGCTCACGGGAGTCTACAGGGGGGAAGGGTCTTCATGGCTACACCTTC. This rearrangement joins TRBV18 to TRBJ1-2; TRBD1 aligns across 8 bases. J gave up 6 bases and V 4 bases, and 19 bases lay outside the gene matches. Germline lookup yields CDR1 KGHSH and CDR2 LQKENI. This CDR3 is 18 amino acids long.

The rearrangement uses TRBV9 and TRBJ1-1, with no clear D. The CDR3 length is 14 residues. V was shortened by 3 bases and J by 3 bases, with 12 bases between the two germline ends. CDR1 SGDLS and CDR2 YYNGEE come from the germline V gene. CDR3 DNA: TGTGCCAGCAGCGCGCAAACGGTGTACACTGAAGCTTTCTTT. Its protein is CASSAQTVYTEAFF.

This chain uses TRBV6-7 with TRBJ1-3, with 7 bases identical to TRBD1. TRBV6-7 falls under the ORF class, with uncertain function. Trimming removed 4 bases from V and 0 bases from J; junction bases left unmatched: 9. The CDR3 totals 17 residues. The CDR3 region has the DNA TGTGCCAGCAGTTGTCTCAGGGGGTCCCGCTCTGGAAACACCATATATTTT. This codes for CASSCLRGSRSGNTIYF.